This T cell receptor (beta chain) was captured in a study of CD8+ T cells in alopecia areata. Background on the study: C3H/HeJ donors with spontaneous alopecia, about 6-13 months old, supplied skin grafts to roughly 6-11-week-old female C3H/HeJ mice. Study outcomes and limitations: Resident alphabeta T-cell populations of normal skin are likewise subject to sequencing in scalp samples. Possibly because of HLA-related factors, TCR sharing was less clear across patients than in mice. More clonal than normal scalp was lesional scalp, particularly alopecia totalis/universalis.

cDNA prepared by RNA extraction and subsequent reverse transcription served as the template for sequencing. Assay: immunoSEQ multiplex PCR; the TCRdb copy retains only in-frame clones and omits some. This sample carries 270,000 or so clones and no singletons, and more than 1% goes to the top ten. This clone was picked up a small number of times. Antigen: not known. These gene names are mouse names. The observed sequence ends 4 residues before the CDR3 terminus, with the missing tail filled in from the germline J gene. Sorting of pooled cutaneous lymph node cells was based on CD4, CD8alpha, NKG2D, NKG2ACE and other markers. The length of the CDR3 is 14 residues. With V trimmed by 3 bases and J by 3 bases, 5 bases remained unmatched. CDR1 and CDR2 from the germline V gene are NNHNN and SYGAGS (reference sequence).

This chain joins TRBV13-2 and TRBJ2-7; 8 bases line up with TRBD2. Source material: CD4+ T cells sorted from a lymph node. The clonotype originates from a C3H/HeJ mouse with alopecia areata. MHC haplotype of the mouse line: H2-k. The CDR3 reads CASGGGWGDYEQYF. The DNA read from the CDR3 is TGTGCCAGCGGTGGGGGCTGGGGGGACTAT.